A selection of T cell receptor beta chains follows, all from one sample in a study of T cell repertoires in cytomegalovirus infection. TCRdb independently ran MiXCR on the reads; one entry per CDR3 protein. Counted here are about 300,000 distinct CDR3 sequences, roughly a tenth occurring once; the ten biggest clones make up approximately 2.4%. Sequencing used PBMCs. These receptors were taken from a human donor in good health (CMV status not recorded). Some clones in this sample may be carry-over from other donors' samples. CDR3s leave out the opening cysteine and the closing phenylalanine or tryptophan.

TRBV20-1 SAIRDRGIEGNQPQH
TRBV7-2 ASSPRLAGGPYEQY
TRBV7-2 ASSPQGLREKLF
TRBV29-1 SGAIGGGRNTGELF
TRBV29-1 SVAGLMNTEAF
TRBV2 ASSENSGGYTGELF
TRBV6-1 ASSEPAGNYEQY
TRBV19 ASSIPASGPSYNEQF
TRBV19 ASSIDLGQLETQY
TRBV2 ASMGQPNQPQH
TRBV6-5 ASSYAGLYGYT
TRBV5-8 ASSLGTGRFGGRSPLH
TRBV7-8 ASSLGGTVGGTQY
TRBV10-3 AMSTGRQHYGYT
TRBV6-6 ASSYGDRVLQETQY
TRBV20-1 SAPRDRGPQAF
TRBV7-9 ASIGRVNTEAF
TRBV4-1 ASSQERSSTDTQY
TRBV12-3/TRBV12-4 ASTFGRGGLYEQY
TRBV6-2/TRBV6-3 ASNPRLNTEAF
TRBV28 ASSLSQGWGGEAF
TRBV7-8 ASSLTQGVYNEQF